This T cell receptor beta chain was recorded in a study of a mutant IDH1 vaccine in newly diagnosed glioma. Only in-frame clones appear in the TCRdb table, and some are missing; sequencing was by immunoSEQ multiplex PCR. The table includes 40,000 to 50,000 clones, under 80% detected once. This clone was observed a handful of times. Its antigen is unidentified. Time point: week 23, last vaccination. The investigators gave 300 ug of mutant IDH1 20-mer peptide in each vaccine dose, together with topical imiquimod. The CDR3 is made up of 17 amino acids. In germline, CDR1 is SGHAT, CDR2 FQNNGV. V shed 6 bases and J 3 bases; nucleotides not matched to a gene: 15.

The origin of this receptor is a woman aged 35 to 49 with glioma. Some clones in this sample may be carry-over from other donors' samples. The J gene is TRBJ1-1, the V gene TRBV11-2; 8 bases line up with TRBD1. The sequencing used PBMCs, collected from a glioma patient whose treatment included an IDH1 peptide vaccine. The CDR3 here is CASRLGQAFVRDTEAFF. Written as DNA, the CDR3 is TGTGCCAGCAGGTTGGGACAGGCTTTCGTACGGGACACTGAAGCTTTCTTT.